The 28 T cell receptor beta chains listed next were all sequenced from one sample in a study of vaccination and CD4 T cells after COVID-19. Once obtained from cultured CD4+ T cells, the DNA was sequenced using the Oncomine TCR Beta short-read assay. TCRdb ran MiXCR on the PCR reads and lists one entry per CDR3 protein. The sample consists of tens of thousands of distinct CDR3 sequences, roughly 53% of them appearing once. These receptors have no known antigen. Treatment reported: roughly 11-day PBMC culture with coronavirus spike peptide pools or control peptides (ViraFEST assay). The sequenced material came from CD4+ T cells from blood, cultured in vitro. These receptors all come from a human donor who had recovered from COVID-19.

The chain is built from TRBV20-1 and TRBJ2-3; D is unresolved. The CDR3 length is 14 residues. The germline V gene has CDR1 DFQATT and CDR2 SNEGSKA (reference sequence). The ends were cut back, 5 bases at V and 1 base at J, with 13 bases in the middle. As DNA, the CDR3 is TGCAGTGCTTATACCGGATTGGGCACAGATACGCAGTATTTT. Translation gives CSAYTGLGTDTQYF.

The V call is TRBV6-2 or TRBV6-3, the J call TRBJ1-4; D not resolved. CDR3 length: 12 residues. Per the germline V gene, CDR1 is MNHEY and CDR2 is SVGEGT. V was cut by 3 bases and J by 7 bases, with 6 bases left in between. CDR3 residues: CASSYAGEKLFF. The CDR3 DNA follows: TGTGCCAGCAGTTATGCGGGTGAAAAACTGTTTTTT.

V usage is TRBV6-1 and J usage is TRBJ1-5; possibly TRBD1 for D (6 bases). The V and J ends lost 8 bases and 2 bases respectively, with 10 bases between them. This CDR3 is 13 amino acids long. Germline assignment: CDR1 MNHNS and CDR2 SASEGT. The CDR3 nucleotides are TGTGCCAGCCACAGGGACGGCAATCAGCCCCAGCATTTT. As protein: CASHRDGNQPQHF.

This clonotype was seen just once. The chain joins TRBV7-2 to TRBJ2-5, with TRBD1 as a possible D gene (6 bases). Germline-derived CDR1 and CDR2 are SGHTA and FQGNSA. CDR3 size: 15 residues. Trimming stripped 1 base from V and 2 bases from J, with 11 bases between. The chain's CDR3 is CASSLGYRDQETQYF. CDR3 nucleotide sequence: TGTGCCAGCAGCTTAGGTTACAGGGATCAAGAGACCCAGTACTTC.

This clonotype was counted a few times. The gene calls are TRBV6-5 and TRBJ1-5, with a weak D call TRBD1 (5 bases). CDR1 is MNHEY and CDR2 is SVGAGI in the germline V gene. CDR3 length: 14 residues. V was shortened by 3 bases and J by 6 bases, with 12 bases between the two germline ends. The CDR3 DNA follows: TGTGCCAGCAGTTATTCGCAGGGCAGTCAGCCCCAGCATTTT. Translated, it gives CASSYSQGSQPQHF.

CDR3 residues: CATRVIGANVLTF. The CDR3 bases are TGTGCTACCAGGGTAATTGGGGCCAACGTCCTGACTTTC. The chain has TRBV19 and TRBJ2-6; D perhaps matches TRBD1 (5 bases). This CDR3 region has 13 residues. From germline, CDR1 is LNHDA and CDR2 SQIVND (reference sequence).

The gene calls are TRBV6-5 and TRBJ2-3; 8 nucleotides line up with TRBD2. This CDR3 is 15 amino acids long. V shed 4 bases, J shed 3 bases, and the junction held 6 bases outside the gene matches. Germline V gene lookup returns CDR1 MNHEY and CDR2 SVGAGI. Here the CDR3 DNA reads TGTGCCAGCAGTTCTCCGGGGGGGCCAACAGATACGCAGTATTTT. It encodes CASSSPGGPTDTQYF.

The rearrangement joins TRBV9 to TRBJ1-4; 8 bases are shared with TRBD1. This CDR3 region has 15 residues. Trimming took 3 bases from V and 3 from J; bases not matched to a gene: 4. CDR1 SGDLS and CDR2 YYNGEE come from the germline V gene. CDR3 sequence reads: CASSADRVPNEKLFF. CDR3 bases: TGTGCCAGCAGCGCGGACAGGGTGCCTAATGAAAAACTGTTTTTT.

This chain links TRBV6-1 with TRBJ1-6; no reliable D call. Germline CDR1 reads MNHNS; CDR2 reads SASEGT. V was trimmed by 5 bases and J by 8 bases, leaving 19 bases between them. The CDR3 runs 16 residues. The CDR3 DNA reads TGTGCCAGCAGTCAACGCCCCAACGGGGAGGATTCACCCCTCCACTTT. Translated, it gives CASSQRPNGEDSPLHF.

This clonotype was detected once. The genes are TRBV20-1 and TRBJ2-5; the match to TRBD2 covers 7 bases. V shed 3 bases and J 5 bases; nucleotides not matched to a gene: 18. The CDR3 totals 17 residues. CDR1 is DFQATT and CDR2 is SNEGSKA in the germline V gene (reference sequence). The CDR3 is CSASLPGGEGPRETQYF. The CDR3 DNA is TGCAGTGCTAGCCTTCCTGGGGGGGAGGGACCCCGGGAGACCCAGTACTTC.

The CDR3 region is CSVRGARNQPQHF. CDR3 nucleotides: TGCAGCGTTCGGGGGGCGCGCAATCAGCCCCAGCATTTT. The rearrangement links TRBV29-1 to TRBJ1-5; D possibly corresponds to TRBD1 (6 bases). This CDR3 is built from 13 residues. V was cut by 5 bases and J by 2 bases, with 10 bases left in between. Germline CDR1 reads SQVTM; CDR2 reads ANQGSEA.

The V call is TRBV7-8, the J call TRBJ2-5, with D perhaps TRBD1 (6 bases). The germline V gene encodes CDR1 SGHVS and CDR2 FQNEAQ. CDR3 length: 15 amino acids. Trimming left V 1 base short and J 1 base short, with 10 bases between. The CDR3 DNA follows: TGTGCCAGCAGCTTAGTTGGACAGAGCCAAGAGACCCAGTACTTC. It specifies CASSLVGQSQETQYF.

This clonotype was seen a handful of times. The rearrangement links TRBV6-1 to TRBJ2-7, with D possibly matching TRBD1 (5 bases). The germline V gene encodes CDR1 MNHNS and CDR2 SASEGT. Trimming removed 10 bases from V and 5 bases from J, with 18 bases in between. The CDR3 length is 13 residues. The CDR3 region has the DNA TGTGCCACCGGTAGGGGTCAAAACAACGAGCAGTACTTC. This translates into CATGRGQNNEQYF.

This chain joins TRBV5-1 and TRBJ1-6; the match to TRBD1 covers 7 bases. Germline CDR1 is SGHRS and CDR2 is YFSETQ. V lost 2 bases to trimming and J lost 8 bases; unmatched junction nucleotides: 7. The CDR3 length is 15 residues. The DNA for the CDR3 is TGCGCCAGCAGCTTAGACAGGGAAAGGCATTCACCCCTCCACTTT. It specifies CASSLDRERHSPLHF.

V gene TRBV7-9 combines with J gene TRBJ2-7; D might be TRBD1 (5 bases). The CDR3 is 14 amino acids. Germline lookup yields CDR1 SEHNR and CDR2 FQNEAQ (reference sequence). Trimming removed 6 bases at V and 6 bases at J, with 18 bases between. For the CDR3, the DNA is TGTGCCAGCAGTTCTCAGCAGGGTTGGGGCGAGCAGTACTTC. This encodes CASSSQQGWGEQYF.

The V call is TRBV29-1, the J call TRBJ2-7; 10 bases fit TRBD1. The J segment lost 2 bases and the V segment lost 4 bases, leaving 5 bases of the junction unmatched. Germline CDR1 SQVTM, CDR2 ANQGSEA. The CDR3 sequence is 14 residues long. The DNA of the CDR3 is TGCAGCGTTGGGCGGGACAGGGGAACCTACGAGCAGTACTTC. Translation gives CSVGRDRGTYEQYF.

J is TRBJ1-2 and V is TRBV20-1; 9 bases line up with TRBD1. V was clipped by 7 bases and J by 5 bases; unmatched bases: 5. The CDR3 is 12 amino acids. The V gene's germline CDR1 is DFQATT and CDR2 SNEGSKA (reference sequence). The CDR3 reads CSGGDRDYGYTF. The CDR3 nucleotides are TGCAGTGGTGGGGACAGGGATTATGGCTACACCTTC.

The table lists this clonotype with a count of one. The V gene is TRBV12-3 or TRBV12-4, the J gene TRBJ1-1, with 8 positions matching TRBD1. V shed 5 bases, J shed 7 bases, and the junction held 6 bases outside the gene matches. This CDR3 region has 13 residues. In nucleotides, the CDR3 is TGTGCCAGCAGTGTGACAGGGGCTGATGAAGCTTTCTTT. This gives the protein CASSVTGADEAFF.

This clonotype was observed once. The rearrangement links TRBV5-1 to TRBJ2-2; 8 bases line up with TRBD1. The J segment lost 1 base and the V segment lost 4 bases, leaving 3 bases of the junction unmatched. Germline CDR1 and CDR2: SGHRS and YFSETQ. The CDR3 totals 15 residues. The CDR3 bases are TGCGCCAGCAGCCCAGGGACAGGGAACACCGGGGAGCTGTTTTTT. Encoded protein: CASSPGTGNTGELFF.

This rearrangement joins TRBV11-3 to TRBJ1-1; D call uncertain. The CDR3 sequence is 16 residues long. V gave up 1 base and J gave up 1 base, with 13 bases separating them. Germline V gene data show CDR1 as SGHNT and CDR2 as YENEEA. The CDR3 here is CASSLALLTPNTEAFF. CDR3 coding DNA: TGTGCCAGCAGCTTAGCCCTCCTGACACCGAACACTGAAGCTTTCTTT.

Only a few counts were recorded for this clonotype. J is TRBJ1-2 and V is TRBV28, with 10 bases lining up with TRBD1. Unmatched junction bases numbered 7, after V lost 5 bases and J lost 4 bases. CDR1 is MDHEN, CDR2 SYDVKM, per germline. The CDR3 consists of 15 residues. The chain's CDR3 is CASSRQGALGYGYTF. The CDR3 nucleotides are TGTGCCAGCAGTCGACAGGGGGCACTGGGCTATGGCTACACCTTC.

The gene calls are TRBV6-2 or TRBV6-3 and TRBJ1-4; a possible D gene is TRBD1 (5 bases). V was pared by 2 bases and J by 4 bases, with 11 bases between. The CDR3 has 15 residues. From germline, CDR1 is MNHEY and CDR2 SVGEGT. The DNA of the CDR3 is TGTGCCAGCAGTTACCGGGACGGATTTAATGAAAAACTGTTTTTT. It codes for CASSYRDGFNEKLFF.

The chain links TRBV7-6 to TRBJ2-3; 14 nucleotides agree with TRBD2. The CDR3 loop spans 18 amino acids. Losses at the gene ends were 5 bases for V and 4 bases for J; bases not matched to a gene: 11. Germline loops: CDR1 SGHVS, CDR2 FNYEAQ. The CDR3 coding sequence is TGTGCCAGCAGCCGAGGACTAGCGGGGGGCTTCGCCTCAGATACGCAGTATTTT. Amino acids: CASSRGLAGGFASDTQYF.

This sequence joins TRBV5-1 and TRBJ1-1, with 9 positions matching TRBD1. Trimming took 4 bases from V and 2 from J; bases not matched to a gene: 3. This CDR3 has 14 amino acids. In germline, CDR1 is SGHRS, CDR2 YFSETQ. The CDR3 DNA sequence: TGCGCCAGCAGCCCAACAGGGGGCAACACTGAAGCTTTCTTT. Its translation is CASSPTGGNTEAFF.

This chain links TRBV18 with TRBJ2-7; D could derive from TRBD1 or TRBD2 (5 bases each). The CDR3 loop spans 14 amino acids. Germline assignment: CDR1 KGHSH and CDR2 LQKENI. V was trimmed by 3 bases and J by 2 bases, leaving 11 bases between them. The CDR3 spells CASSPGRATYEQYF. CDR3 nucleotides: TGTGCCAGCTCACCGGGACGAGCAACCTACGAGCAGTACTTC. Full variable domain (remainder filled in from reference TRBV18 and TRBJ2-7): NAGVMQNPRHLVRRRGQEARLRCSPMKGHSHVYWYRQLPEEGLKFMVYLQKENIIDESGMPKERFSAEFPKEGPSILRIQQVVRGDSAAYFCASSPGRATYEQYFGPGTRLTVT.

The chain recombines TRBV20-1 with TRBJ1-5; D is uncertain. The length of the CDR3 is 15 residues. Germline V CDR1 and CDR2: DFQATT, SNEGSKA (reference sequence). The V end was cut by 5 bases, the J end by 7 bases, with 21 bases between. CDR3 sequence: CSAEVGGGRGQPQHF. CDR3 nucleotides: TGCAGTGCTGAAGTAGGCGGAGGGAGAGGACAGCCCCAGCATTTT.

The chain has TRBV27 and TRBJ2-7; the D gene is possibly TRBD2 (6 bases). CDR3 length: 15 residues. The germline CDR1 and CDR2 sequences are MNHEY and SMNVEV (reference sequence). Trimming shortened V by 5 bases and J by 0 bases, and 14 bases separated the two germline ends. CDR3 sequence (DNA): TGTGCCAGCAGTCCACTTGGGACTCCCTCCTACGAGCAGTACTTC. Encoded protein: CASSPLGTPSYEQYF.

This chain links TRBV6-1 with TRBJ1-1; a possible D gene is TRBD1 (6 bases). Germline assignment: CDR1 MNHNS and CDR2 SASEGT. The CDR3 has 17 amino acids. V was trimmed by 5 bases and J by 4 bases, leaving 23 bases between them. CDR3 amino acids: CASSRGGAQGFFTEAFF. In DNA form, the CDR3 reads TGTGCCAGCAGTCGGGGGGGGGCACAGGGCTTCTTCACTGAAGCTTTCTTT.